These 7 T cell receptor beta chains originate from one sample sequenced in a study of shared clonotypes between healthy human individuals. The data were produced by immunoSEQ multiplex PCR, yet TCRdb's version contains in-frame clones alone and is incomplete. The sample contains over a million clones, roughly 96% of which appear only once. Material: naive CD4+ T cells sorted from blood. Regarding subset: CD45RA+ positively selected. Receptors originate from a man aged 25-45 years in good health.

This chain uses TRBV30 with TRBJ2-3; 8 nucleotides match TRBD2. The CDR3 has 15 residues. Germline CDR1 GTSNPN, CDR2 SVGIG (reference sequence). V lost 4 bases, J lost 1 base, and 7 bases stayed unmatched. CDR3 in DNA: TGTGCCTGGACGTTACCGACTAGCGGCACAGATACGCAGTATTTT. Translation: CAWTLPTSGTDTQYF.

The chain is built from TRBV21-1 and TRBJ1-1; TRBD1 is the table's D call, not checked against the DNA. TRBV21-1 is deemed a pseudogene. The CDR3 is 17 amino acids. CDR3 sequence: CASTYRGRASLNTEAFF. CDR3 in DNA: TGTGCCAGCACCTACAGGGGGCGGGCATCTTTGAACACTGAAGCTTTCTTT.

This clone has just one count. The gene calls are TRBV18 and TRBJ2-5; no reliable D call. This CDR3 has 13 amino acids. Germline CDR1 is KGHSH and CDR2 is LQKENI. V was clipped by 5 bases and J by 1 base, with 8 bases between them. The CDR3 reads CASSILVQETQYF. CDR3 sequence (DNA): TGTGCCAGCTCAATACTTGTCCAAGAGACCCAGTACTTC.

The V call is TRBV7-8, the J call TRBJ1-2; D gene unclear. This CDR3 is 14 amino acids long. V was pared by 5 bases and J by 1 base, with 11 bases between. Germline CDR1 SGHVS, CDR2 FQNEAQ. DNA for the CDR3: TGTGCCAGCAGCAAAGACGGGATTAACTATGGCTACACCTTC. Its protein product is CASSKDGINYGYTF.

The V call is TRBV27, the J call TRBJ2-3, with TRBD2 as a possible D gene (6 bases). CDR1 is MNHEY, CDR2 SMNVEV, per germline (reference sequence). The germline V and J ends were trimmed by 8 bases and 6 bases, with 6 bases remaining between them. The CDR3 runs 10 residues. CDR3 sequence reads: CASGTDTQYF. In DNA, the CDR3 is TGTGCCAGCGGGACTGATACGCAGTATTTT.

The chain recombines TRBV9 with TRBJ2-7; either TRBD1 or TRBD2 may supply D (5 bases each). The ends were cut back, 3 bases at V and 1 base at J, with 17 bases in the middle. Germline CDR1 SGDLS, CDR2 YYNGEE. There are 16 residues in the CDR3. CDR3 sequence (DNA): TGTGCCAGCAGCGCCAGTTGGGGGAGTCGATCCTACGAGCAGTACTTC. This sequence encodes CASSASWGSRSYEQYF. Drawing the rest from reference TRBV9 and TRBJ2-7, the complete variable domain is DSGVTQTPKHLITATGQRVTLRCSPRSGDLSVYWYQQSLDQGLQFLIQYYNGEERAKGNILERFSAQQFPDLHSELNLSSLELGDSALYFCASSASWGSRSYEQYFGPGTRLTVT.

The gene calls are TRBV11-1 and TRBJ2-7; TRBD1 aligns across 9 bases. The length of the CDR3 is 15 residues. Germline CDR1 reads SGHAT; CDR2 reads FQDESV (reference sequence). V dropped 5 bases and J dropped 2; count of bases not matched to a gene: 7. The CDR3 region has the DNA TGTGCCAGCAGCCTCCGGGACAGGGCGGCCTACGAGCAGTACTTC. It yields the protein CASSLRDRAAYEQYF.